This T cell receptor (beta chain) was recovered during a study of blood T cell repertoires in COVID-19. Study at large: Acute and convalescent COVID-19 specimens originated in the United States, Italy and Spain.

The data were produced by immunoSEQ multiplex PCR, yet TCRdb's version contains in-frame clones alone and is incomplete. In the table there are nearly 70,000 clones, about 90% of which are singletons. This TCR derives from a woman in her 50s with COVID-19, enrolled during active disease. Sequenced sample: peripheral blood.

The CDR3 here is CASSLGHEETQYF. CDR3 DNA: TGTGCCAGCAGCTTGGGACACGAAGAGACCCAGTACTTC. The chain employs TRBV11-2 and TRBJ2-5, with D possibly being TRBD1 (6 bases). With 3 bases removed from V and 3 bases from J, the gap between germline ends came to 8 bases. This CDR3 has 13 amino acids. Germline V gene data show CDR1 as SGHAT and CDR2 as FQNNGV. The full variable domain, its missing parts supplied by reference TRBV11-2 and TRBJ2-5, is EAGVAQSPRYKIIEKRQSVAFWCNPISGHATLYWYQQILGQGPKLLIQFQNNGVVDDSQLPKDRFSAERLKGVDSTLKIQPAKLEDSAVYLCASSLGHEETQYFGPGTRLLVL.